The sequence of this TCR beta chain was determined in a study of cytomegalovirus exposure and HLA in healthy donors. Vbeta (60) and Jbeta (13) primers were used in the PCR. Data came from immunoSEQ multiplex PCR; TCRdb stores just in-frame clones and leaves some out. This sample has fewer than 110,000 clones, with 75% found just once. Germline CDR1 and CDR2: SGHNT and YENEEA. The CDR3 is 13 amino acids. V was trimmed by 2 bases and J by 5 bases, leaving 9 bases between them. The source material was PBMCs. The clonotype comes from a man in his fifties in good health and CMV-seronegative. The chain recombines TRBV11-3 with TRBJ2-5, with a tentative D call TRBD2 (5 bases). In DNA form, the CDR3 reads TGTGCCAGCAGCTTAAACTCGGGGGAGACCCAGTACTTC. Translation gives CASSLNSGETQYF.